These 15 T cell receptor beta chains were all obtained from the same sample, sequenced in a study of blood T cell repertoires in COVID-19. Profiled with immunoSEQ multiplex PCR; TCRdb holds only in-frame clones, not every one. This repertoire shows roughly 70,000 clones, around 89% found once; its top ten account for approximately 6.8%. The sample was peripheral blood. These receptors came from a woman in her seventies with acute or convalescent COVID-19.

The rearrangement links TRBV28 to TRBJ2-7; 9 nucleotides line up with TRBD1. Trimming removed 8 bases from V and 4 bases from J; junction bases left unmatched: 9. This CDR3 has 14 residues. The germline V gene encodes CDR1 MDHEN and CDR2 SYDVKM. CDR3 nucleotide sequence: TGTGCCAGCTGGACGCCGGGACAGGGTTACGAGCAGTACTTC. It yields the protein CASWTPGQGYEQYF.

The gene calls are TRBV19 and TRBJ1-1; no clear D gene. The CDR3 totals 14 residues. Germline values: CDR1 LNHDA, CDR2 SQIVND (reference sequence). V dropped 6 bases and J dropped 5 bases, with 16 bases sitting between them. This CDR3 reads CASRGSLRETEAFF. The DNA for the CDR3 is TGTGCCAGTAGGGGATCCCTCCGGGAGACTGAAGCTTTCTTT.

This chain's CDR3 is CASSLARTGSQGIQYF. The CDR3 coding sequence is TGTGCCAGCAGCTTAGCCCGGACAGGGTCCCAGGGCATTCAGTACTTC. The chain employs TRBV7-2 and TRBJ2-4; 8 positions agree with TRBD1. Germline V gives CDR1 SGHTA, CDR2 FQGNSA. CDR3 length: 16 amino acids. V trimming: 0 bases; J trimming: 9 bases; junction bases outside the gene matches: 10.

V and J are TRBV2 and TRBJ1-2; 9 bases align to TRBD1. In germline, CDR1 is SNHLY, CDR2 FYNNEI. This CDR3 region has 13 residues. The V gene end was trimmed by 11 bases and the J gene end by 8 bases; junction bases not matched to a gene: 12. The CDR3, as DNA: TGTGCCGCCGAAACAGGGGGCAAAGGGGGCTACACCTTC. This sequence encodes CAAETGGKGGYTF. The full variable domain, with the rest looked up from reference TRBV2 and TRBJ1-2, is EPEVTQTPSHQVTQMGQEVILRCVPISNHLYFYWYRQILGQKVEFLVSFYNNEISEKSEIFDDQFSVERPDGSNFTLKIRSTKLEDSAMYFCAAETGGKGGYTFGSGTRLTVV.

The rearrangement uses TRBV6-2 or TRBV6-3 and TRBJ2-3; no firm D call. V lost 1 base and J 2 bases, leaving 7 bases between the germline ends. CDR3 length equals 14 residues. Germline V CDR1 and CDR2: MNHEY, SVGEGT. The CDR3 nucleotides read TGTGCCAGCAGTTACTTAACTAACACAGATACGCAGTATTTT. It yields the protein CASSYLTNTDTQYF.

The rearrangement joins TRBV28 to TRBJ1-1; TRBD1 might be the D (5 bases). Germline CDR1 MDHEN, CDR2 SYDVKM. The CDR3 consists of 15 residues. Trimming cost V 5 bases and J 4 bases, with 17 bases left between them. The CDR3 nucleotides are TGTGCCAGCAGTCCCGCCGCGCAGGGAAGCACTGAAGCTTTCTTT. This codes for CASSPAAQGSTEAFF.

This chain links TRBV29-1 with TRBJ1-5; 9 positions match TRBD1. This CDR3 comprises 17 residues. Losses at the gene ends were 4 bases for V and 0 bases for J; bases not matched to a gene: 10. Germline lookup yields CDR1 SQVTM and CDR2 ANQGSEA. CDR3: CSVVFSYRGPSNQPQHF. The CDR3 DNA sequence: TGCAGCGTTGTCTTTAGTTACAGGGGGCCTAGCAATCAGCCCCAGCATTTT.

The chain is built from TRBV6-5 and TRBJ1-1; D remains ambiguous. Per germline, CDR1 MNHEY and CDR2 SVGAGI. Trimming left V 2 bases short and J 8 bases short, with 15 bases between. This CDR3 has 14 residues. DNA for the CDR3: TGTGCCAGCAGTTACCTGCAGGCTCCAGGCGAAGCTTTCTTT. Its translation is CASSYLQAPGEAFF.

The chain links TRBV10-3 to TRBJ1-1, with D possibly being TRBD1 (6 bases). Germline loops: CDR1 ENHRY, CDR2 SYGVKD. V lost 3 bases and J lost 0, with 11 bases in between. This CDR3 region has 15 residues. The CDR3 nucleotides read TGTGCCATCAGTGAACTCTGGACAGTGAACACTGAAGCTTTCTTT. It translates to CAISELWTVNTEAFF.

J is TRBJ2-4 and V is TRBV19; the D is unclear. This CDR3 comprises 14 residues. Germline V lookup: CDR1 LNHDA, CDR2 SQIVND (reference sequence). The ends were cut back, 3 bases at V and 8 bases at J, with 14 bases in the middle. CDR3 sequence (DNA): TGTGCCAGTAGTATTGCAGTTCACCGGGACATTCAGTACTTC. Encoded protein: CASSIAVHRDIQYF. The whole variable domain, remainder taken from reference TRBV19 and TRBJ2-4, is DGGITQSPKYLFRKEGQNVTLSCEQNLNHDAMYWYRQDPGQGLRLIYYSQIVNDFQKGDIAEGYSVSREKKESFPLTVTSAQKNPTAFYLCASSIAVHRDIQYFGAGTRLSVL.

The chain links TRBV28 to TRBJ1-6; D remains unclear. Germline values: CDR1 MDHEN, CDR2 SYDVKM. This CDR3 region has 15 residues. Trimming took 5 bases from V and 7 from J, leaving 15 bases between them. DNA of the CDR3: TGTGCCAGCAGTCTCCCGGTCAGGAAAAATTCACCCCTCCACTTT. This encodes CASSLPVRKNSPLHF.

The rearrangement uses TRBV27 and TRBJ2-7, with TRBD1 matching over 10 bases. J gave up 0 bases and V 6 bases, and 5 bases lay outside the gene matches. The length of the CDR3 is 15 residues. In germline, CDR1 is MNHEY, CDR2 SMNVEV (reference sequence). The CDR3 protein is CASSQTGGASYEQYF. DNA of the CDR3: TGTGCCAGCAGCCAGACAGGGGGCGCCTCCTACGAGCAGTACTTC.

This chain uses TRBV9 with TRBJ2-1, with D possibly matching TRBD2 (5 bases). Germline lookup yields CDR1 SGDLS and CDR2 YYNGEE. With 0 bases removed from V and 9 bases from J, the gap between germline ends came to 19 bases. The CDR3 contains 16 residues. In DNA form, the CDR3 reads TGTGCCAGCAGCGTAGACGAGGGATCGACTCGGGTTGAGCAGTTCTTC. Translation gives CASSVDEGSTRVEQFF.

The genes are TRBV5-1 and TRBJ2-1; D is perhaps TRBD2 (6 bases). Germline CDR1 SGHRS, CDR2 YFSETQ. V gave up 0 bases and J gave up 5 bases, with 12 bases separating them. This CDR3 region has 15 residues. The CDR3 is CASSLEAGRHNEQFF. Here the CDR3 DNA reads TGCGCCAGCAGCTTGGAGGCGGGACGCCACAATGAGCAGTTCTTC.

The chain uses TRBV19 and TRBJ1-2; D uncertain. There are 13 residues in the CDR3. CDR1 and CDR2 from the germline V gene are LNHDA and SQIVND (reference sequence). With 11 bases removed from V and 0 bases from J, the gap between germline ends came to 13 bases. CDR3 nucleotide sequence: TGTGCCGTGAGGAGAAATACTAACTATGGCTACACCTTC. This sequence encodes CAVRRNTNYGYTF.